The 14 T cell receptor beta chains below all came from one sample that was sequenced in a study of blood T cell repertoires in COVID-19. Clones were sequenced by immunoSEQ multiplex PCR, and TCRdb holds only the in-frame ones, with some missing. The sample has nearly 200,000 clones; around four fifths are singletons. Material: peripheral blood. These receptors came from a man in his 60s with COVID-19, enrolled during active disease.

The rearrangement joins TRBV7-2 to TRBJ1-4; D is perhaps TRBD1 (5 bases). V shed 5 bases and J shed 8 bases, with 21 bases lying between them. The CDR3 spans 16 residues. Germline V gene data show CDR1 as SGHTA and CDR2 as FQGNSA. The CDR3: CASSPGTPAAREKLFF. CDR3 in DNA: TGTGCCAGCAGCCCCGGGACTCCTGCCGCGAGGGAAAAACTGTTTTTT.

V and J are TRBV20-1 and TRBJ1-2; maybe TRBD1 (6 bases). From germline, CDR1 is DFQATT and CDR2 SNEGSKA (reference sequence). The CDR3 is 16 amino acids. The V gene lost 3 bases and the J gene lost 4 bases, with 21 bases spanning the gap. CDR3 sequence (DNA): TGCAGTGCTAGTTTACCTCTTGGCGGGGGCGGCTATGGCTACACCTTC. It translates to CSASLPLGGGGYGYTF.

The chain links TRBV6-1 to TRBJ1-2; 10 bases match TRBD1. The CDR3 has 15 residues. The junction had 9 bases not matched to a gene; V was cut back by 6 bases and J by 5 bases. Germline CDR1 MNHNS, CDR2 SASEGT. Here the CDR3 reads CASSAGTGALYGYTF. The CDR3 DNA sequence: TGTGCCAGCAGCGCCGGGACAGGGGCCCTTTATGGCTACACCTTC.

V and J are TRBV7-9 and TRBJ1-5; D remains ambiguous. V dropped 3 bases and J dropped 2 bases, with 11 bases sitting between them. Germline lookup yields CDR1 SEHNR and CDR2 FQNEAQ (reference sequence). This CDR3 is built from 15 residues. This CDR3 is CASSFGRLGNQPQHF. The CDR3, as DNA: TGTGCCAGCAGCTTTGGGCGTTTGGGCAATCAGCCCCAGCATTTT.

Only one count was recorded for this clone. The chain couples TRBV18 to TRBJ1-1; TRBD1 aligns across 12 bases. CDR1 is KGHSH and CDR2 is LQKENI in the germline V gene. CDR3 length: 16 amino acids. Trimming at V came to 5 bases and at J to 5 bases, leaving 9 bases not matched to a gene. The CDR3 region has the DNA TGTGCCAGCTCATCCACCGGGACAGGGGGCCGAACTGAAGCTTTCTTT. As protein: CASSSTGTGGRTEAFF.

The genes are TRBV10-2 and TRBJ1-4; 10 nucleotides agree with TRBD1. The CDR3 runs to 14 residues. The germline V gene has CDR1 WSHSY and CDR2 SAAADI. Losses at the gene ends were 6 bases for V and 3 bases for J; bases not matched to a gene: 1. CDR3 sequence (DNA): TGCGCCAGCAGCGGGACAGGGGCTAATGAAAAACTGTTTTTT. Translation: CASSGTGANEKLFF.

This sequence joins TRBV28 and TRBJ1-6; D possibly corresponds to TRBD1 (6 bases). CDR1 is MDHEN and CDR2 is SYDVKM in the germline V gene. V was clipped by 5 bases and J by 5 bases, with 19 bases between them. The CDR3 extends over 17 amino acids. As DNA, the CDR3 is TGTGCCAGCAGTACCTATCAAGGGACACGGGATAATTCACCCCTCCACTTT. This codes for CASSTYQGTRDNSPLHF.

The chain joins TRBV10-3 to TRBJ2-7; the D gene is possibly TRBD1 (5 bases). The CDR3 extends over 13 amino acids. Germline V gene data show CDR1 as ENHRY and CDR2 as SYGVKD. The V gene lost 7 bases and the J gene lost 2 bases, with 12 bases spanning the gap. The CDR3 here is CAITPTAAYEQYF. DNA for the CDR3: TGTGCCATCACTCCGACAGCAGCCTACGAGCAGTACTTC.

The chain has TRBV5-1 and TRBJ1-1; D perhaps matches TRBD1 (5 bases). CDR3 length: 14 residues. CDR1 is SGHRS and CDR2 is YFSETQ in the germline V gene. The germline V and J ends were trimmed by 4 bases and 0 bases, with 10 bases remaining between them. CDR3 coding DNA: TGCGCCAGCAGCACATTGACAGTGAACACTGAAGCTTTCTTT. Residues: CASSTLTVNTEAFF. The variable domain in full, with the rest retrieved from reference TRBV5-1 and TRBJ1-1, is KAGVTQTPRYLIKTRGQQVTLSCSPISGHRSVSWYQQTPGQGLQFLFEYFSETQRNKGNFPGRFSGRQFSNSRSEMNVSTLELGDSALYLCASSTLTVNTEAFFGQGTRLTVV.

V and J are TRBV6-2 or TRBV6-3 and TRBJ1-6; D uncertain. Trimming stripped 4 bases from V and 6 bases from J, with 16 bases between. The CDR3 length is 16 residues. Germline lookup yields CDR1 MNHEY and CDR2 SVGEGT. CDR3 nucleotide sequence: TGTGCCAGCAGTTTTCGGACGGGAGGATTTAATTCACCCCTCCACTTT. This codes for CASSFRTGGFNSPLHF.

The CDR3 protein is CASSFKGGSSYEQYF. CDR3 nucleotide sequence: TGTGCCAGCAGCTTTAAGGGAGGTAGTTCCTACGAGCAGTACTTC. V and J are TRBV7-9 and TRBJ2-7; weak D call: TRBD2 (6 bases). The CDR3 has 15 amino acids. V was pared by 3 bases and J by 1 base, with 13 bases between. The germline CDR1 and CDR2 sequences are SEHNR and FQNEAQ (reference sequence).

J is TRBJ2-1 and V is TRBV4-3, with 9 bases matching TRBD1. Germline V lookup: CDR1 LGHNA, CDR2 YSLEER. This CDR3 has 13 amino acids. V shed 3 bases and J 15 bases; nucleotides not matched to a gene: 9. The CDR3 loop reads CASSQATGGRRFF. The CDR3, as DNA: TGCGCCAGCAGCCAGGCGACAGGGGGGCGGAGGTTCTTC.

The rearrangement joins TRBV24-1 to TRBJ1-5; D is ambiguous. The V end was cut by 2 bases, the J end by 2 bases, with 15 bases between. Germline V gene sequence: CDR1 KGHDR, CDR2 SFDVKD. This CDR3 region has 17 residues. The CDR3 region has the DNA TGTGCCACCAGTGATTCCTCCCGGGGATATGGCAATCAGCCCCAGCATTTT. Translating it yields CATSDSSRGYGNQPQHF.

The chain joins TRBV4-1 to TRBJ2-7, with 7 bases fitting TRBD2. CDR1 and CDR2 from the germline V gene are MGHRA and YSYEKL. The CDR3 runs 15 residues. V lost 4 bases, J lost 4 bases, and 10 bases stayed unmatched. CDR3 bases: TGCGCCAGCAGCCCCGGGGAGCGGGGATTTTACGAGCAGTACTTC. Its translation is CASSPGERGFYEQYF.